This note documents a single T cell receptor (beta chain) sequence. Antigen specificity is unknown. This entry comes from a study of early T cells in non-severe SARS-CoV-2 infection. Study-wide findings and caveats: VDJdb matches were skewed toward anti-spike CD8 T cell responses.

TCRdb passed the 5' RACE reads through MiXCR, listing each CDR3 protein once. Here the sample spans tens of thousands of distinct CDR3 sequences, roughly a tenth being singletons. The ends were cut back, 0 bases at V and 0 bases at J, with 6 bases in the middle. Germline V gene sequence: CDR1 MGHDK, CDR2 SYGVNS. CDR3 length: 16 amino acids. This chain links TRBV25-1 with TRBJ2-6; D unresolved. The receptor comes from an adult who was a healthcare worker with PCR-confirmed SARS-CoV-2 infection or an uninfected control (not recorded which). Sequences were obtained from whole blood. DNA for the CDR3: TGTGCCAGCAGTGAATATTCGTTCTCTGGGGCCAACGTCCTGACTTTC. As protein: CASSEYSFSGANVLTF.